This TCR beta chain is from a study of human T cells and chemical hapten exposure. Time point defined: patch test 3, about 24 weeks after DPC sensitization. Treatment in this sample: therapeutic diphenylcyclopropenone sensitization with weekly scalp DPC. The CDR3 is 15 residues long. The germline V and J ends were trimmed by 2 bases and 6 bases, with 17 bases remaining between them. Looked up from germline, CDR1 is KGHSH and CDR2 is LQKENI. TCRdb ran MiXCR on the RACE reads and lists one entry per CDR3 protein. The sample consists of some 110,000 distinct CDR3 sequences, less than 40% of them appearing once.

The sample here was whole blood, taken in connection with sensitization to the hapten diphenylcyclopropenone (DPC). V usage is TRBV18 and J usage is TRBJ2-7; D is tentatively TRBD1 or TRBD2 (5 bases each). The sequence came from a man between 35 and 55 years old with alopecia areata. Some clones in this sample may be carry-over from other donors' samples. The CDR3 nucleotides read TGTGCCAGCTCACCATCCGGGACGGTCATGGGCGAGCAGTACTTC. Its translation is CASSPSGTVMGEQYF.